These T cell receptor beta chains were read from a single sample in a study of T-cell reconstitution after alpha-beta-depleted transplantation in children. One entry per CDR3 protein, called by TCRdb with MiXCR from the PCR reads. The sample comprises approximately 400,000 distinct CDR3 sequences, about a tenth of which are singletons, and roughly 6% rests with the top ten. The sample consisted of PBMCs from the stem cell graft donor, taken from the stem cell graft. The receptors stem from a human donor who donated a stem cell graft to a child with acute myeloid leukemia. Each CDR3 is given with its conserved first and last residue. The D gene is left open where the match is weak.

d_call v_call cdr3_aa
TRBD2 TRBV5-1 CASSRTSGGGTGELFF
- TRBV25-1 CASGAQADPWGTQYF
TRBD1 TRBV3-1 CASSPDRATGELFF
- TRBV20-1 CSARDLVVSSYEQYF
TRBD1 TRBV18 CASSPTGQRNPEAFF
TRBD1 TRBV5-1 CASSWGQVGETQYF
TRBD2 TRBV12-3/TRBV12-4 CASRPGLAGGTEQYF
- TRBV4-1 CASSQTIVHTEAFF
- TRBV30 CAWSRRHIPGDGYTF
- TRBV25-1 CASRTPGVRETQYF
TRBD1 TRBV27 CASSDRGFQETQYF
TRBD1 TRBV10-3 CATTDPRTGFYEQYF
TRBD2 TRBV25-1 CASSEYRAAGDQETQYF
- TRBV12-3/TRBV12-4 CASRWGGGEQFF
- TRBV18 CASSPPRGFYGYTF
TRBD1 TRBV3-1 CASSRPGGNDGYTF
- TRBV6-2/TRBV6-3 CASKGGTGANEQFF
TRBD1 TRBV5-1 CASSPGEGGGETQYF
- TRBV7-2 CASSLVESALQAFF
- TRBV5-1 CASGLQSFANEQFF
- TRBV7-2 CASSPRSWNEQFF
TRBD1 TRBV5-1 CASSLDRDRASSGANVLTF
TRBD1 TRBV29-1 CSVEQGASYEQYF
TRBD1 TRBV29-1 CSVGGAGANVLTF
- TRBV7-2 CATQPGLGGTEAFF
- TRBV12-3/TRBV12-4 CASNRDGNTGELFF
- TRBV7-9 CASSYIGAGTGELFF
TRBD1 TRBV10-2 CASRDLDRGVNTEAFF
TRBD2 TRBV5-1 CASSLAPLAGGNEQFF
TRBD1 TRBV2 CASSVYRGTEAFF
- TRBV5-1 CASSAFSGSTDTQYF
- TRBV20-1 CSARDISSNSPLHF
- TRBV10-3 CAISKAQGVGTGELFF
- TRBV29-1 CSVDFWGQETQYF
TRBD2 TRBV5-1 CASTGGGAVDTQYF
TRBD1 TRBV5-6 CASSLFTGTGHTGELFF
- TRBV29-1 CSVDSGDGTEAFF
TRBD1 TRBV3-1 CASSHRRGQTEAFF